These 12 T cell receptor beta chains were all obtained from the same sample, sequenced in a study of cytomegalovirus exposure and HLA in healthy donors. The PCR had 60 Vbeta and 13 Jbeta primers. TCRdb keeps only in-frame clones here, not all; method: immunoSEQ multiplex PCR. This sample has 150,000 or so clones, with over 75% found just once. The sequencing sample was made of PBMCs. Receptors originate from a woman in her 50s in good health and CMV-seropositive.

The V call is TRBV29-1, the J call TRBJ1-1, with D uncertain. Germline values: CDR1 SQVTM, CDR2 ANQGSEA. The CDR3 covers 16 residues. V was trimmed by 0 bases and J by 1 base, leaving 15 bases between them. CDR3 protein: CSVEENRQGRNTEAFF. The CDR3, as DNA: TGCAGCGTTGAAGAAAACAGACAAGGAAGGAACACTGAAGCTTTCTTT.

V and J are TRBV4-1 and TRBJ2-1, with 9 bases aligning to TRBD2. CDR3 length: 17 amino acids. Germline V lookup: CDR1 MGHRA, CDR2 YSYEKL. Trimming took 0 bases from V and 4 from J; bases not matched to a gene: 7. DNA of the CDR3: TGCGCCAGCAGCCAAGATGGGACTAGCAGTACATACAATGAGCAGTTCTTC. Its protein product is CASSQDGTSSTYNEQFF.

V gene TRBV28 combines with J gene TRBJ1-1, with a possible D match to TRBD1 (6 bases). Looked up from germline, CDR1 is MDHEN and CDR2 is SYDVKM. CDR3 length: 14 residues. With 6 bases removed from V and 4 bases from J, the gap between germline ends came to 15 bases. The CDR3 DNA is TGTGCCAGCAGGGGAGACAGGTTTGCCACTGAAGCTTTCTTT. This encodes CASRGDRFATEAFF.

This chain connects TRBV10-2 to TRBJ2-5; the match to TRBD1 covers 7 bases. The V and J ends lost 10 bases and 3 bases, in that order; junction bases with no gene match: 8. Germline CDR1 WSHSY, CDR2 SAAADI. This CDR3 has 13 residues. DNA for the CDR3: TGCGCCACAACCGACAGGGCCGAAGAGACCCAGTACTTC. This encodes CATTDRAEETQYF.

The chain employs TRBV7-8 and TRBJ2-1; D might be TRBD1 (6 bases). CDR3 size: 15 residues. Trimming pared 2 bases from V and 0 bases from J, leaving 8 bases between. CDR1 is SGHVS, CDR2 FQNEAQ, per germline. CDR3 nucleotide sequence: TGTGCCAGCAGCTTACAGGGGTTCTCCTACAATGAGCAGTTCTTC. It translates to CASSLQGFSYNEQFF.

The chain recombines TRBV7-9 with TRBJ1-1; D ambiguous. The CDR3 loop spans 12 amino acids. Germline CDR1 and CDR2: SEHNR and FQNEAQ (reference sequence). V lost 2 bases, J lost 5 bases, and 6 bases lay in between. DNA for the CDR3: TGTGCCAGCAGCTTACGGGTAACTGAAGCTTTCTTT. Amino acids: CASSLRVTEAFF.

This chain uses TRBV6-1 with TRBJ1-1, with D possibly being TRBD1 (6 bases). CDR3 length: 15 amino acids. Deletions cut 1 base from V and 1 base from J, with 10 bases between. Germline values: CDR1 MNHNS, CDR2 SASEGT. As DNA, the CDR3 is TGTGCCAGCAGTGAAGGGGGACATCCGAACACTGAAGCTTTCTTT. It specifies CASSEGGHPNTEAFF.

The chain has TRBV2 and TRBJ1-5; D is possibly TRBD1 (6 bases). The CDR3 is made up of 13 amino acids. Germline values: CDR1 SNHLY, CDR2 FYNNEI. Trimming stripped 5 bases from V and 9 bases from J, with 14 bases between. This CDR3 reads CASSQTGFSPQHF. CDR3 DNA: TGTGCCAGCAGTCAAACAGGGTTTTCGCCCCAGCATTTT.

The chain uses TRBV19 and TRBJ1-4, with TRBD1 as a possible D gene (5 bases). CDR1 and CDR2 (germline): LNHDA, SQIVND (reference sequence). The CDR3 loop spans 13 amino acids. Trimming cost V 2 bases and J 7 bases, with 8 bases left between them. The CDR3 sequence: CASSIRGTEKLFF. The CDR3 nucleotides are TGTGCCAGTAGTATAAGGGGAACTGAAAAACTGTTTTTT.

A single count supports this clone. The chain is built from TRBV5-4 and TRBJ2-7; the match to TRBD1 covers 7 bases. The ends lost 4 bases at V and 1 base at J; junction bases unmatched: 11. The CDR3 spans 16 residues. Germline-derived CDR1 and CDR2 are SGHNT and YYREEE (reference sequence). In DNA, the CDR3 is TGTGCCAGCAGCAGCCCCAGGACAGGCGATTCCTACGAGCAGTACTTC. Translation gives CASSSPRTGDSYEQYF.

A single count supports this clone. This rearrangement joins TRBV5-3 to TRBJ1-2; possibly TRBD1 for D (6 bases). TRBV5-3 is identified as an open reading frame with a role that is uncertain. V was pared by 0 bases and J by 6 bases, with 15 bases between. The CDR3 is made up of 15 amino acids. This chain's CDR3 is CARSLGNRALDGYTF. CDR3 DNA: TGTGCCAGAAGCTTGGGCAACAGGGCTTTGGATGGCTACACCTTC.

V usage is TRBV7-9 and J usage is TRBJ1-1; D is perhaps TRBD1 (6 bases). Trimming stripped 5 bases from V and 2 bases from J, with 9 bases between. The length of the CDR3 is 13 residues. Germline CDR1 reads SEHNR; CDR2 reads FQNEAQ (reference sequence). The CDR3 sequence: CASSRTENTEAFF. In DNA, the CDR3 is TGTGCCAGCAGCCGGACAGAAAACACTGAAGCTTTCTTT.